The clone carrying this T cell receptor beta chain was found many times. The data originate from a study of kidney transplant recipient with SARS-CoV-2 infection. CDR1 is SGHRS, CDR2 YFSETQ, per germline. The CDR3 length is 14 residues. J was trimmed by 5 bases and V by 4 bases; bases with no gene match: 8. In TCRdb, the reads were re-called with MiXCR into one record per CDR3 protein. This sample has under 250,000 distinct CDR3 sequences, with more than 25% found just once. This chain joins TRBV5-1 and TRBJ1-2, with 7 bases identical to TRBD1. This TCR was recovered from a male patient between 25 and 39 years old who had COVID-19 and was a kidney transplant recipient. The graft donor may have contributed some T cells. Here the sequenced sample was a blood sample, taken at baseline and between days 110 and 120 from a kidney transplant recipient. The CDR3 reads CASSVEDRRYGYTF. The CDR3 DNA reads as TGCGCCAGCAGCGTGGAGGACAGGCGGTATGGCTACACCTTC.